This T cell receptor (beta chain) was captured in a study of regulatory T cells in long-lasting Graves disease. Notes on the study in general: Analyses excluded thyroid tissue, covering peripheral blood alone. Patients with persistent disease showed a bias toward TRBV28, TRBJ1-2 and TRBJ2-5.

This clonotype has ten or more counts. Its antigen is not known. The time point denotes: newly diagnosed GD, antithyroid drugs for less than 3 months. From PBMCs, RNA was extracted and then used to make the TCR library. Germline CDR1 and CDR2: DFQATT and SNEGSKA (reference sequence). Trimming removed 5 bases from V and 4 bases from J; junction bases left unmatched: 10. This CDR3 has 15 amino acids. CDR3-region Arm-PCR and iRepertoire HTBI primers produced the TCR beta libraries. TCRdb independently ran MiXCR on the multiplex PCR reads; one entry per CDR3 protein. The repertoire includes around 450,000 distinct CDR3 sequences, approximately 16% of them detected once, and approximately 7.6% sits in the top ten. These records were also assigned to another study, of T cells in Graves' hyperthyroidism and ophthalmopathy. From that report: Diagnoses were made from clinical symptoms, serum measures (thyroxine and TRAb), thyroid ultrasound and orbital computed tomography. Most expanded thyroid clonotypes above 0.001 recurred in blood.

The TCR was taken from a middle-aged woman with Graves disease. The sequenced sample was peripheral blood mononuclear cells (PBMCs), obtained at new diagnosis, from a patient treated with antithyroid drugs. The rearrangement links TRBV20-1 to TRBJ2-3; TRBD2 aligns across 9 bases. The CDR3 region has the DNA TGCAGTGCTCTAGTTCCTAGCGGGATAGCAGATACGCAGTATTTT. Translating gives CSALVPSGIADTQYF.